The clone carrying this T cell receptor beta chain was observed a few times. Its matching antigen is unknown. This entry is derived from a study of T cells after posttransplantation cyclophosphamide. Assay: immunoSEQ multiplex PCR; the TCRdb copy retains only in-frame clones and omits some. Of around 50,000 clones listed, roughly 93% are singletons. Trimming took off 0 bases at V and 8 bases at J, with 10 bases between the two ends. The CDR3 covers 14 residues. CDR1 and CDR2 from the germline V gene are MGHRA and YSYEKL. Broader study findings: Recipient CMV seropositivity and CMV reactivation strongly tracked TRB clonality. TRB overlap between skin or GI tissue T cells and blood was limited.

Sample: PBMCs. This chain connects TRBV4-1 to TRBJ1-4; D remains unclear. The clonotype comes from a woman aged 45-60 years in good health and a related stem cell transplant donor. The CDR3 DNA is TGCGCCAGCAGCCAAGATCCTGGCTGGGAAAAACTGTTTTTT. Translated, it gives CASSQDPGWEKLFF.